This section outlines one T cell receptor beta chain sequence together with its context. Its target is unknown. The CDR3 contains 15 residues. Trimming removed 1 base at V and 0 bases at J, with 9 bases between. Germline assignment: CDR1 SNHLY and CDR2 FYNNEI. The sample originates from a study of cytomegalovirus exposure and HLA in healthy donors. Findings and limits, study-wide: The authors listed around 150 TCR beta chains as cytomegalovirus-associated. Later, an analysis found that TCR clusters from the first cohort tended to co-occur in the roughly 130 validation repertoires. Rare sequences made up most TCRs, while some public TCRs were found in many donors.

The data were produced by immunoSEQ multiplex PCR, yet TCRdb's version contains in-frame clones alone and is incomplete. Here the sample spans around 260,000 clones, around 91% being singletons. This chain uses TRBV2 with TRBJ1-1, with D possibly matching TRBD1 (6 bases). The receptor's source is a woman aged 30 to 39 in good health and CMV-seronegative. Sequenced: PBMCs. The DNA for the CDR3 is TGTGCCAGCAGTGAAGATCAGGGGATGAACACTGAAGCTTTCTTT. It yields the protein CASSEDQGMNTEAFF.